This passage covers 11 T cell receptor beta chains from one sample sequenced in a study of response to subunit inactivated influenza vaccine. TCRdb reprocessed the RT-PCR reads with MiXCR, giving one entry per CDR3 protein. In the table there are roughly 790,000 distinct CDR3 sequences, 21% of which are singletons. This specimen was PBMCs from blood, taken 5 to 6 days after vaccination. The receptors shown here come from a man aged 45-60 years who received an inactivated influenza vaccine.

The chain carries TRBV6-2 or TRBV6-3 and TRBJ2-5, with D perhaps TRBD1 (6 bases). The CDR3 runs to 16 residues. Trimming cost V 3 bases and J 1 base, with 15 bases left between them. Germline CDR1 and CDR2: MNHEY and SVGEGT. The CDR3 DNA is TGTGCCAGCAGTTATCCCAGGGGATACGGCCAAGAGACCCAGTACTTC. Its protein product is CASSYPRGYGQETQYF.

CDR3 amino acids: CASTGQVTDTQYF. The DNA of the CDR3 is TGCGCCAGCACGGGACAGGTCACAGATACGCAGTATTTT. The chain combines TRBV5-1 with TRBJ2-3; 8 nucleotides agree with TRBD1. The CDR3 totals 13 residues. Looked up from germline, CDR1 is SGHRS and CDR2 is YFSETQ. Trimming removed 6 bases from V and 2 bases from J; junction bases left unmatched: 2.

This clonotype was detected a few times. The gene calls are TRBV20-1 and TRBJ2-1; 7 bases line up with TRBD1. Germline assignment: CDR1 DFQATT and CDR2 SNEGSKA (reference sequence). Trimming took 0 bases from V and 1 from J; bases not matched to a gene: 6. The CDR3 spans 16 residues. CDR3 in DNA: TGCAGTGCTAGAGATCCGGGGACAGTTTCCTACAATGAGCAGTTCTTC. This encodes CSARDPGTVSYNEQFF.

This clonotype came up a few times. The chain recombines TRBV7-9 with TRBJ2-5; no firm D call. Trimming shortened V by 5 bases and J by 1 base, and 14 bases separated the two germline ends. The CDR3 has 15 amino acids. Germline V gene data show CDR1 as SEHNR and CDR2 as FQNEAQ (reference sequence). The CDR3 DNA is TGTGCCAGCAGCCGCGTTCAACCGATCCAAGAGACCCAGTACTTC. Residues: CASSRVQPIQETQYF.

V usage is TRBV20-1 and J usage is TRBJ2-3; 9 positions match TRBD1. Germline V gives CDR1 DFQATT, CDR2 SNEGSKA (reference sequence). V trimming: 5 bases; J trimming: 0 bases; junction bases outside the gene matches: 3. This CDR3 has 14 amino acids. The CDR3 region is CSAATGGSTDTQYF. DNA for the CDR3: TGCAGTGCTGCGACAGGGGGAAGCACAGATACGCAGTATTTT.

This clonotype was counted a few times. The V and J genes are TRBV4-2 and TRBJ2-2; no reliable D call. Germline CDR1 reads LGHNA; CDR2 reads YNFKEQ. The germline V and J ends were trimmed by 4 bases and 7 bases, with 7 bases remaining between them. CDR3 length: 12 residues. The DNA of the CDR3 is TGTGCCAGCAGCCCCCCCCTCGGGGAGCTGTTTTTT. This gives the protein CASSPPLGELFF.

At least ten counts were recorded for this clonotype. This rearrangement joins TRBV3-1 to TRBJ2-5; D is undetermined. Germline CDR1 reads LGHDT; CDR2 reads YNNKEL (reference sequence). CDR3 length: 14 amino acids. Trimming took 0 bases from V and 2 from J, leaving 7 bases between them. CDR3 DNA: TGTGCCAGCAGCCAAGAGTACTTTCAAGAGACCCAGTACTTC. Protein sequence: CASSQEYFQETQYF.

A few counts support this clonotype. The J gene is TRBJ1-2, the V gene TRBV29-1; D remains unclear. The CDR3 has 12 residues. Trimming took off 5 bases at V and 2 bases at J, with 9 bases between the two ends. Germline CDR1 is SQVTM and CDR2 is ANQGSEA. The CDR3 loop reads CSVWTENYGYTF. CDR3 in DNA: TGCAGCGTTTGGACCGAAAACTATGGCTACACCTTC.

V is TRBV3-1 and J is TRBJ2-3; perhaps TRBD1 as D (6 bases). V was shortened by 5 bases and J by 2 bases, with 14 bases between the two germline ends. Germline V gives CDR1 LGHDT, CDR2 YNNKEL (reference sequence). The CDR3 totals 15 residues. The CDR3 here is CASSNRDTFTDTQYF. As DNA, the CDR3 is TGTGCCAGCAGCAACCGGGACACCTTCACAGATACGCAGTATTTT.

This clonotype was detected many times. The rearrangement uses TRBV7-9 and TRBJ2-7; D possibly corresponds to TRBD1 (6 bases). This CDR3 has 14 amino acids. The V and J ends lost 5 bases and 2 bases respectively, with 13 bases between them. The germline V gene encodes CDR1 SEHNR and CDR2 FQNEAQ (reference sequence). The CDR3 spells CASSGDRYPYEQYF. CDR3 bases: TGTGCCAGCAGCGGCGACAGGTATCCCTACGAGCAGTACTTC. Looking up the rest from reference TRBV7-9 and TRBJ2-7 gives the full variable domain: DTGVSQNPRHKITKRGQNVTFRCDPISEHNRLYWYRQTLGQGPEFLTYFQNEAQLEKSRLLSDRFSAERPKGSFSTLEIQRTEQGDSAMYLCASSGDRYPYEQYFGPGTRLTVT.

The chain links TRBV7-2 to TRBJ1-6, with 9 bases matching TRBD1. V trimming: 3 bases; J trimming: 6 bases; junction bases outside the gene matches: 3. Germline loops: CDR1 SGHTA, CDR2 FQGNSA. The CDR3 has 15 amino acids. The CDR3 bases are TGTGCCAGCAGCTTTGACAGGGGGAGTAATTCACCCCTCCACTTT. It encodes CASSFDRGSNSPLHF.